This entry describes one T cell receptor (beta chain). Its antigen remains unknown. The method was immunoSEQ multiplex PCR; TCRdb's version includes in-frame clones alone and lacks a portion of them. The sample contains around 65,000 clones, 80% to 90% of which appear only once. These data are taken from a study of PD-1 blockade in classical Hodgkin lymphoma. Study-wide results and caveats: Factors driving the repertoire differences, possibly disease activity or prior therapy, remain undefined. Prior to therapy, complete responders displayed diversity much like that of newly diagnosed patients.

Germline lookup yields CDR1 MNHNS and CDR2 SASEGT. V gave up 0 bases and J gave up 5 bases, with 16 bases separating them. The CDR3 has 16 amino acids. Every patient was affected by relapse after autologous stem cell transplantation, while exposure to brentuximab vedotin was not uniform. Sequenced material: peripheral blood mononuclear cells (PBMCs), taken at baseline. This chain connects TRBV6-1 to TRBJ1-2; no firm D call. The receptor comes from a human donor with classical Hodgkin lymphoma. The CDR3 DNA reads as TGTGCCAGCAGTGAAGCTTGGGGAGAAGGAGGGTATGGCTACACCTTC. Translating it yields CASSEAWGEGGYGYTF.